A selection of T cell receptor beta chains follows, all from one sample in a study of identical twins. TCRdb analysed the 5' RACE reads with MiXCR anew, one entry per CDR3 protein. Among around 670,000 distinct CDR3 sequences, approximately 6% were seen once, and the ten largest hold 1.5% to 2%. Sample: naive T cells sorted from blood. All receptors derive from a man younger than 35 in good health. The CDR3 runs from the conserved cysteine through the conserved F or W. Each record gives: J gene, clone size, D gene, V gene, CDR3 protein, CDR3 DNA. D genes are given only for firm matches. Size values are once, few and many counts, or a class for expanded clones, and some rows have none.

TRBJ1-1	many	NA	TRBV6-5	CASSYSGQEAFF	TGTGCCAGCAGTTATTCCGGACAGGAAGCTTTCTTT
TRBJ2-3	many	NA	TRBV10-3	CAILDTDTQYF	TGTGCCATCCTTGACACAGATACGCAGTATTTT
TRBJ1-1	many	NA	TRBV12-3/TRBV12-4	CASSGVGMGTEAFF	TGTGCCAGCAGTGGCGTCGGCATGGGGACTGAAGCTTTCTTT
TRBJ2-5	many	NA	TRBV18	CASTQGETQYF	TGTGCCAGCACTCAGGGGGAGACCCAGTACTTC
TRBJ2-6	many	NA	TRBV6-2/TRBV6-3	CASRRSGANVLTF	TGTGCCAGCAGACGTTCTGGGGCCAACGTCCTGACTTTC
TRBJ2-3	few	TRBD2	TRBV20-1	CSALTGAGGPILIDTQYF	TGCAGTGCTCTCACGGGAGCGGGAGGGCCTATTTTAATTGATACGCAGTATTTT
TRBJ2-5	NA	TRBD2	TRBV20-1	CSALGAGEVETQYF	TGCAGTGCCTTAGGGGCGGGAGAGGTCGAGACCCAGTACTTC
TRBJ2-5	NA	NA	TRBV5-1	CASMNMGLQETQYF	TGCGCCAGCATGAATATGGGACTCCAGGAGACCCAGTACTTC
TRBJ1-6	NA	TRBD1	TRBV18	CASSPNQGARNSPLHF	TGTGCCAGCTCACCAAACCAGGGGGCGCGGAATTCACCCCTCCACTTT
TRBJ1-4	NA	NA	TRBV4-2	CASSPSRGLFF	TGTGCCAGCAGCCCTTCAAGGGGACTGTTTTTT
TRBJ2-7	many	NA	TRBV20-1	CSARYGARSYEQYF	TGCAGTGCTAGGTACGGGGCACGCTCCTACGAGCAGTACTTC
TRBJ2-3	few	TRBD2	TRBV12-3/TRBV12-4	CASRTSGRFGDTQYF	TGTGCCAGCAGGACTAGCGGGAGGTTCGGAGATACGCAGTATTTT
TRBJ2-1	NA	NA	TRBV2	CASSEYVGDLGSYNEQFF	TGTGCCAGCAGTGAATACGTCGGGGACTTGGGCTCCTACAATGAGCAGTTCTTC
TRBJ1-5	NA	NA	TRBV7-6	CASSPTASSNQPQHF	TGTGCCAGCAGCCCCACGGCCTCTAGCAATCAGCCCCAGCATTTT
TRBJ2-3	many	TRBD1	TRBV20-1	CSAREREQDRTGGTDTQYF	TGCAGTGCTAGAGAACGAGAGCAAGATCGGACAGGGGGCACAGATACGCAGTATTTT
TRBJ2-1	many	NA	TRBV20-1	CSAQMGGSAGGYNEQFF	TGCAGTGCTCAGATGGGAGGCTCAGCGGGTGGCTACAATGAGCAGTTCTTC
TRBJ2-1	many	TRBD1	TRBV5-6	CASSLTGTAYNEQFF	TGTGCCAGCAGCTTGACCGGGACAGCCTACAATGAGCAGTTCTTC
TRBJ2-7	many	TRBD2	TRBV4-3	CASSQDLGLAGVFLYEQYF	TGCGCCAGCAGCCAAGATTTAGGACTAGCGGGAGTTTTTCTCTACGAGCAGTACTTC
TRBJ1-4	NA	NA	TRBV7-2	CASSSQQGSNEKLFF	TGTGCCAGCAGCTCGCAACAGGGATCTAATGAAAAACTGTTTTTT
TRBJ2-7	NA	NA	TRBV7-2	CASSIGGGGTTYEQYF	TGTGCCAGCAGCATAGGGGGGGGCGGCACAACCTACGAGCAGTACTTC
TRBJ2-3	few	NA	TRBV20-1	CSASARDKSTDTQYF	TGCAGTGCTAGCGCCCGGGACAAGAGCACAGATACGCAGTATTTT
TRBJ2-7	many	NA	TRBV29-1	CSVEGSAYEQYF	TGCAGCGTTGAGGGCAGTGCCTACGAGCAGTACTTC
TRBJ2-1	few	NA	TRBV20-1	CSARVLDLNSYNEQFF	TGCAGTGCTAGAGTACTAGATTTAAACTCCTACAATGAGCAGTTCTTC
TRBJ2-2	few	TRBD2	TRBV20-1	CSARPSGRNTGELFF	TGCAGTGCTAGACCTAGCGGGAGAAACACCGGGGAGCTGTTTTTT